This T cell receptor (beta chain) was obtained from a study of T cells after yellow fever vaccination. This clonotype was observed a few times. Its antigen is as yet unknown. Study results and caveats: The booster saw the reappearance of most primary-vaccination clones (more than 95% CD4, 80% to 90% CD8). A small share of clonotypes appeared in both CD4 and CD8 compartments.

TCR cDNA was made by 5'RACE template switching, adding a universal primer site and UMIs. A single record per CDR3 protein comes from TCRdb applying MiXCR to the 5' RACE reads. Among some 400,000 distinct CDR3 sequences listed, approximately 5.7% were seen once. The sequencing used PBMCs, collected 5 days after the yellow fever booster vaccination. The clonotype originates from a man aged 25 to 40 who received the YFV17D yellow fever vaccine.

CDR3 coding DNA: TGTGCCAGCAGCTACAGGGGGTTATTACACACTGAAGCTTTCTTT. This encodes CASSYRGLLHTEAFF. The V and J genes are TRBV6-2 or TRBV6-3 and TRBJ1-1; TRBD1 matches 8 bases. Trimming removed 6 bases from V and 3 bases from J; junction bases left unmatched: 9. The CDR3 consists of 15 residues. CDR1 and CDR2 (germline): MNHEY, SVGEGT.